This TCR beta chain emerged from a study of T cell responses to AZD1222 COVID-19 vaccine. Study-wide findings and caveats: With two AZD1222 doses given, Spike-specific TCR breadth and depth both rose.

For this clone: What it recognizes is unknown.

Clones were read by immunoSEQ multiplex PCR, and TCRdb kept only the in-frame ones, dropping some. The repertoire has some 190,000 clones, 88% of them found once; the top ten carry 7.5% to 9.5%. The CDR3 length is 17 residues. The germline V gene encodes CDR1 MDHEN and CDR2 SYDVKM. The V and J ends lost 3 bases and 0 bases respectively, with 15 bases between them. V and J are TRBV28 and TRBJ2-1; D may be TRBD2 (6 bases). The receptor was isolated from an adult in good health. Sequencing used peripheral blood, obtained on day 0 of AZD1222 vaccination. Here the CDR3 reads CASSFFGRTTSYNEQFF. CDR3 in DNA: TGTGCCAGCAGTTTTTTTGGGAGGACGACCTCCTACAATGAGCAGTTCTTC.